This T cell receptor (beta chain) was identified during a study of T cell changes during pregnancy in multiple sclerosis. Trimming took 6 bases from V and 0 from J; bases not matched to a gene: 8. Germline V gene lookup returns CDR1 SNHLY and CDR2 FYNNEI. This CDR3 spans 15 amino acids. Repertoires were generated with immunoSEQ multiplex PCR, while TCRdb's copy carries only in-frame clones and drops some. This table has about 77,000 clones, roughly 90% appearing once. The rearrangement uses TRBV2 and TRBJ2-7, with 7 bases matching TRBD2. Sample: peripheral blood, taken before pregnancy. The clonotype comes from a female donor with multiple sclerosis, enrolled in a pregnancy study. The CDR3 DNA sequence: TGTGCCAGCAGGCTCGAGCGGGGTAGCTCCTACGAGCAGTACTTC. Translating gives CASRLERGSSYEQYF.